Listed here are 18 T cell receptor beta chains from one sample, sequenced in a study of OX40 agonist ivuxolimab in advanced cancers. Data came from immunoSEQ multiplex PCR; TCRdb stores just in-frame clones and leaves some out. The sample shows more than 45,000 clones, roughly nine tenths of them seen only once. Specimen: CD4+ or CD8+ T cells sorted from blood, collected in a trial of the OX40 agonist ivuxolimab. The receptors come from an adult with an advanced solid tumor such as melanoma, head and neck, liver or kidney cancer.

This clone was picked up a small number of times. The CDR3 sequence is CASSGTEPYGYTF. In DNA form, the CDR3 reads TGTGCCAGCAGCGGGACGGAGCCCTATGGCTACACCTTC. This rearrangement joins TRBV7-9 to TRBJ1-2; perhaps TRBD1 as D (5 bases). V was cut by 5 bases and J by 4 bases, with 11 bases left in between. Germline V gene sequence: CDR1 SEHNR, CDR2 FQNEAQ (reference sequence). The CDR3 contains 13 residues.

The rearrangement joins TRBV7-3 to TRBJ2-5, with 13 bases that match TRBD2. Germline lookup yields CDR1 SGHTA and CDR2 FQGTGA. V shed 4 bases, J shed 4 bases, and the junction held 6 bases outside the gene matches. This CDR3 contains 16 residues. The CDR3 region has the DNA TGTGCCAGCAGCTCTCGACTAGCGGGAGGCGTAGAGACCCAGTACTTC. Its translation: CASSSRLAGGVETQYF.

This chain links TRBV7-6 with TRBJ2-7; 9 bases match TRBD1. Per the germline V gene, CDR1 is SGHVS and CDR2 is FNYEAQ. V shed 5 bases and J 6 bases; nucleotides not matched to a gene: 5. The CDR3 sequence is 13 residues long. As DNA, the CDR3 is TGTGCCAGCAGCCATACAGGGGGCCGCGAGCAGTACTTC. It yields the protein CASSHTGGREQYF.

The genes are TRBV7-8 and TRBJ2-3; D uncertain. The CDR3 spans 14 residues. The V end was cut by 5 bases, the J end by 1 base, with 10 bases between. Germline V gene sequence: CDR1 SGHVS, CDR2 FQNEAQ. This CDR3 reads CASSPDHRTDTQYF. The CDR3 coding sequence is TGTGCCAGCAGCCCCGACCACCGCACAGATACGCAGTATTTT.

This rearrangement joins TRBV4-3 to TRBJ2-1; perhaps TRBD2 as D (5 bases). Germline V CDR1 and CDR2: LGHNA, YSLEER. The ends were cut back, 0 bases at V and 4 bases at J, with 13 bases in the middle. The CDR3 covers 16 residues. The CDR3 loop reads CASSQDWRARYNEQFF. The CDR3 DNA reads TGCGCCAGCAGCCAAGATTGGCGGGCCCGGTACAATGAGCAGTTCTTC.

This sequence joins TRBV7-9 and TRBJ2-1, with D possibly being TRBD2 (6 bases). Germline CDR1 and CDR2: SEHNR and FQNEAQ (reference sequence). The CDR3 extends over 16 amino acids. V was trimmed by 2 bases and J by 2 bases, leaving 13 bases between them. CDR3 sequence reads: CASSLSRAGTYNEQFF. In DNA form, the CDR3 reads TGTGCCAGCAGCTTATCCAGGGCGGGGACCTACAATGAGCAGTTCTTC.

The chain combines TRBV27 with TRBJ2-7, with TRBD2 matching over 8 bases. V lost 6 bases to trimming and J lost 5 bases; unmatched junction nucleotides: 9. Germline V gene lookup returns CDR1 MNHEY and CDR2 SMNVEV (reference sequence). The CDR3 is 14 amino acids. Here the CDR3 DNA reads TGTGCCAGCAGGCCGGGACTAGGGTTCGACGAGCAGTACTTC. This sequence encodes CASRPGLGFDEQYF.

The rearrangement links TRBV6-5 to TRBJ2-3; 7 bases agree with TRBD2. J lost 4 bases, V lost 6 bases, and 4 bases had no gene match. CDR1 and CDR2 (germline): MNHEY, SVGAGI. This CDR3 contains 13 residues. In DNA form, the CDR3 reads TGTGCCAGCAGCCTGGGAGGGGCAGATACGCAGTATTTT. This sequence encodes CASSLGGADTQYF.

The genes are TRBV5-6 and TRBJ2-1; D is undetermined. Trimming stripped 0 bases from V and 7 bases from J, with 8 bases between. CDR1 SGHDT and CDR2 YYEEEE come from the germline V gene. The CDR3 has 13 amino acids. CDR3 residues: CASSLVGYNEQFF. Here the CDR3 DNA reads TGTGCCAGCAGCTTGGTAGGGTATAATGAGCAGTTCTTC.

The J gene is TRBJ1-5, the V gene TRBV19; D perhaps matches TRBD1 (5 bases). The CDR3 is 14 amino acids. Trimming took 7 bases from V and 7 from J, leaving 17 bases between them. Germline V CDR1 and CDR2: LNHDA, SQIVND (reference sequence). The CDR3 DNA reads TGTGCCAGTACCCGGGTTCAGGGTACACAGCCCCAGCATTTT. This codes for CASTRVQGTQPQHF.

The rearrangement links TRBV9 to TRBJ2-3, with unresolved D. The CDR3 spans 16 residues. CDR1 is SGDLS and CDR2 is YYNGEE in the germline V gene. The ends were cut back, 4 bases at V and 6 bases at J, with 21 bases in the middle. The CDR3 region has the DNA TGTGCCAGCAGCCTAGGAGTCCTGATATACACCGATACGCAGTATTTT. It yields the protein CASSLGVLIYTDTQYF.

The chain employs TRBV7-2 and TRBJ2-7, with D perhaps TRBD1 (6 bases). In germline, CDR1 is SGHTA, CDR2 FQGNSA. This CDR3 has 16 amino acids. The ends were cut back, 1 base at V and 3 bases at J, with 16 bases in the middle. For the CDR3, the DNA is TGTGCCAGCAGCTTAGTGCCCGGAGACAGGTTCTACGAGCAGTACTTC. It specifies CASSLVPGDRFYEQYF.

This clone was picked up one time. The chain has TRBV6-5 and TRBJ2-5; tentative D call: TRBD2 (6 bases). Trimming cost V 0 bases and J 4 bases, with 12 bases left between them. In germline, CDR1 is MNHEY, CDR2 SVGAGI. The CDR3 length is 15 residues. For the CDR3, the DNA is TGTGCCAGCAGTTACTCGATGGGGGGAGGAGAGACCCAGTACTTC. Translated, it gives CASSYSMGGGETQYF.

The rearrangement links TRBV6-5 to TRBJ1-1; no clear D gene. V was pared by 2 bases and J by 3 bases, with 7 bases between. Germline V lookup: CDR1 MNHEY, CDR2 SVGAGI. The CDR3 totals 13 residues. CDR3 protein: CASSYGLDTEAFF. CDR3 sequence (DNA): TGTGCCAGCAGTTACGGGTTGGACACTGAAGCTTTCTTT.

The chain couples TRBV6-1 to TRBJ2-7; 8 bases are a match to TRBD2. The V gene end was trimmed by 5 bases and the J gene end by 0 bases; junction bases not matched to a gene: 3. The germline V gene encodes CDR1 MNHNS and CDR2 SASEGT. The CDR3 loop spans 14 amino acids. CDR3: CASSSGLVSYEQYF. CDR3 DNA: TGTGCCAGCAGTTCGGGACTAGTCTCCTACGAGCAGTACTTC.

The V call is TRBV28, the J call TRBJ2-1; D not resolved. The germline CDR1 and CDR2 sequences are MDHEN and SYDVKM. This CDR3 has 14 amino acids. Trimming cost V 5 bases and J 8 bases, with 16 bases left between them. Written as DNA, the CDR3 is TGTGCCAGCAGTCCAGCAGTAGCTGGCGATGAGCAGTTCTTC. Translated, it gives CASSPAVAGDEQFF.

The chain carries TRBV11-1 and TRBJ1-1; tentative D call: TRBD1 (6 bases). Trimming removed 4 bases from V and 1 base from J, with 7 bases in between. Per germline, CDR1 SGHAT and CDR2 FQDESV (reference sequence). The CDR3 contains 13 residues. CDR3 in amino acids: CASSSGQNTEAFF. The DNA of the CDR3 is TGTGCCAGCAGCTCGGGACAGAACACTGAAGCTTTCTTT.

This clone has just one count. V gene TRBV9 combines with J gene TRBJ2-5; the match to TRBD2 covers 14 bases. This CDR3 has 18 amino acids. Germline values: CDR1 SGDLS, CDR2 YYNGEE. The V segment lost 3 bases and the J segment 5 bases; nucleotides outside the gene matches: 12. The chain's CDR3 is CASSDSTSGRAVVETQYF. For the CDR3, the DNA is TGTGCCAGCAGCGACTCGACTAGCGGGAGGGCCGTGGTTGAGACCCAGTACTTC.